The 25 T cell receptor beta chains reported below all come from one sample, sequenced in a study of lymphopenia after photon versus proton radiotherapy. TCRdb's copy holds only in-frame clones and misses some; the assay was immunoSEQ multiplex PCR. The top ten clones hold less than 6% of a sample with about 160,000 clones, around 85% of them seen once. The sample in question was peripheral blood, obtained from a patient treated with photon-based radiotherapy. Source of these receptors: a man in his forties or fifties with gastric cancer.

V and J are TRBV28 and TRBJ2-7; 9 bases fit TRBD2. V dropped 6 bases and J dropped 6; count of bases not matched to a gene: 9. CDR1 and CDR2 from the germline V gene are MDHEN and SYDVKM. The CDR3 is 14 amino acids. CDR3 sequence: CASRRRAGGLEQYF. CDR3 sequence (DNA): TGTGCCAGCAGACGTCGAGCGGGAGGTCTCGAGCAGTACTTC.

V usage is TRBV11-2 and J usage is TRBJ1-3; unclear D gene. The germline V and J ends were trimmed by 0 bases and 2 bases, with 8 bases remaining between them. This CDR3 contains 15 residues. Per germline, CDR1 SGHAT and CDR2 FQNNGV. CDR3 sequence: CASSLDMTTGNTIYF. In nucleotides, the CDR3 is TGTGCCAGCAGCTTAGATATGACGACTGGAAACACCATATATTTT. Using reference TRBV11-2 and TRBJ1-3 for the parts outside the CDR3, the full variable domain is EAGVAQSPRYKIIEKRQSVAFWCNPISGHATLYWYQQILGQGPKLLIQFQNNGVVDDSQLPKDRFSAERLKGVDSTLKIQPAKLEDSAVYLCASSLDMTTGNTIYFGEGSWLTVV.

The chain uses TRBV10-2 and TRBJ2-5; perhaps TRBD1 as D (5 bases). Germline loops: CDR1 WSHSY, CDR2 SAAADI. V lost 6 bases, J lost 4 bases, and 18 bases lay in between. The CDR3 contains 15 residues. The CDR3 reads CASSSRQGMGETQYF. CDR3 in DNA: TGCGCCAGCAGCTCTCGTCAGGGAATGGGAGAGACCCAGTACTTC.

CDR3 nucleotide sequence: TGTGCCAGCACCCACCCAGGGACAGGGAACCACGAGCAGTACTTC. Translation: CASTHPGTGNHEQYF. This sequence joins TRBV6-5 and TRBJ2-7; 9 bases align to TRBD1. This CDR3 spans 15 amino acids. Germline V gene data show CDR1 as MNHEY and CDR2 as SVGAGI. V lost 7 bases, J lost 5 bases, and 12 bases stayed unmatched.

V gene TRBV9 combines with J gene TRBJ2-3; D gene ambiguous. This CDR3 region has 12 residues. V lost 0 bases, J lost 5 bases, and 4 bases lay in between. From germline, CDR1 is SGDLS and CDR2 YYNGEE. The CDR3 sequence: CASSVGLDTQYF. In DNA, the CDR3 is TGTGCCAGCAGCGTAGGCTTAGATACGCAGTATTTT.

The rearrangement links TRBV7-3 to TRBJ2-6; D is undetermined. V was trimmed by 4 bases and J by 0 bases, leaving 7 bases between them. CDR1 and CDR2 (germline): SGHTA, FQGTGA. The CDR3 sequence is 15 residues long. The CDR3 loop is CASSSKVSGANVLTF. CDR3 DNA: TGTGCCAGCAGCTCCAAAGTCTCTGGGGCCAACGTCCTGACTTTC. Full variable domain (missing parts from reference TRBV7-3 and TRBJ2-6): GAGVSQTPSNKVTEKGKYVELRCDPISGHTALYWYRQSLGQGPEFLIYFQGTGAADDSGLPNDRFFAVRPEGSVSTLKIQRTERGDSAVYLCASSSKVSGANVLTFGAGSRLTVL.

This sequence joins TRBV6-5 and TRBJ2-7, with 10 bases matching TRBD1. CDR1 is MNHEY, CDR2 SVGAGI, per germline. J was trimmed by 4 bases and V by 7 bases; bases with no gene match: 7. CDR3 length equals 14 residues. CDR3: CASTAGTGEYEQYF. DNA for the CDR3: TGTGCCAGCACCGCCGGGACAGGGGAGTACGAGCAGTACTTC.

This clone was picked up one time. This chain connects TRBV5-6 to TRBJ1-3; D not certain. V was pared by 0 bases and J by 0 bases, with 10 bases between. Germline values: CDR1 SGHDT, CDR2 YYEEEE. The CDR3 totals 16 residues. The CDR3 nucleotides are TGTGCCAGCAGCTTGGCGGACGGACTCTCTGGAAACACCATATATTTT. It specifies CASSLADGLSGNTIYF. The full variable domain, in which reference TRBV5-6 and TRBJ1-3 provide the parts outside the CDR3, is DAGVTQSPTHLIKTRGQQVTLRCSPKSGHDTVSWYQQALGQGPQFIFQYYEEEERQRGNFPDRFSGHQFPNYSSELNVNALLLGDSALYLCASSLADGLSGNTIYFGEGSWLTVV.

V and J are TRBV9 and TRBJ1-4; D is possibly TRBD1 (5 bases). The germline CDR1 and CDR2 sequences are SGDLS and YYNGEE. V shed 5 bases and J shed 1 base, with 18 bases lying between them. The CDR3 runs 17 residues. The CDR3 nucleotides are TGTGCCAGCAGAGCGGGGGGACCGAGCGAAACTAATGAAAAACTGTTTTTT. Protein: CASRAGGPSETNEKLFF.

The chain uses TRBV6-6 and TRBJ2-7; no firm D call. Germline V lookup: CDR1 MNHNY, CDR2 SVGAGI (reference sequence). Trimming took 0 bases from V and 1 from J, leaving 4 bases between them. The CDR3 covers 13 residues. In DNA, the CDR3 is TGTGCCAGCAGTTACTCGGGATCCTACGAGCAGTACTTC. Amino acids: CASSYSGSYEQYF.

As regards this clone: Other DNA sequences in this sample translate to the same CDR3. This chain connects TRBV18 to TRBJ1-1, with 9 bases lining up with TRBD1. CDR1 and CDR2 from the germline V gene are KGHSH and LQKENI. After removal of 3 bases from V and 1 base from J, the junction contained 0 bases not matched to a gene. CDR3 length equals 14 residues. In nucleotides, the CDR3 is TGTGCCAGCTCACCGGGACAGGGGAACACTGAAGCTTTCTTT. This encodes CASSPGQGNTEAFF.

The gene calls are TRBV19 and TRBJ1-1, with D perhaps TRBD1 (5 bases). Germline V lookup: CDR1 LNHDA, CDR2 SQIVND (reference sequence). CDR3 length equals 15 residues. V shed 1 base and J shed 4 bases, with 13 bases lying between them. The CDR3 spells CASSIVQGGGTEAFF. DNA for the CDR3: TGTGCCAGTAGTATAGTGCAGGGAGGAGGCACTGAAGCTTTCTTT.

The chain has TRBV12-5 and TRBJ2-5; D unclear. Germline V gene data show CDR1 as LGHNT and CDR2 as FRNRAP. Trimming pared 6 bases from V and 5 bases from J, leaving 10 bases between. The CDR3 has 12 residues. This CDR3 reads CASGPFGETQYF. Written as DNA, the CDR3 is TGTGCTAGTGGGCCCTTTGGGGAGACCCAGTACTTC.

This chain links TRBV5-4 with TRBJ2-3, with 8 bases identical to TRBD2. This CDR3 has 15 amino acids. Germline-derived CDR1 and CDR2 are SGHNT and YYREEE (reference sequence). V lost 2 bases and J lost 1; bases outside the gene matches: 3. The CDR3 DNA sequence: TGTGCCAGCAGCTTAGCGGGAGATGGCACAGATACGCAGTATTTT. Its translation: CASSLAGDGTDTQYF.

The rearrangement uses TRBV7-2 and TRBJ2-2; 9 bases align to TRBD2. V gave up 1 base and J gave up 6 bases; unmatched junction bases: 9. The CDR3 extends over 17 amino acids. The V gene's germline CDR1 is SGHTA and CDR2 FQGNSA. In DNA, the CDR3 is TGTGCCAGCAGCTTAGACGCAGGCGGGAGGGGTGCCGGGGAGCTGTTTTTT. Amino acids: CASSLDAGGRGAGELFF.

The CDR3 here is CASSPRGYANTGELFF. DNA for the CDR3: TGTGCCAGTAGTCCCCGGGGGTACGCGAACACCGGGGAGCTGTTTTTT. The chain joins TRBV19 to TRBJ2-2; possible D gene TRBD2, 6 bases. V gave up 5 bases and J gave up 0 bases, with 13 bases separating them. CDR3 size: 16 residues. Germline values: CDR1 LNHDA, CDR2 SQIVND (reference sequence).

This clone was found a few times. J is TRBJ2-3 and V is TRBV30; D call uncertain. CDR1 and CDR2 from the germline V gene are GTSNPN and SVGIG (reference sequence). The CDR3 extends over 13 amino acids. The V gene lost 8 bases and the J gene lost 1 base, with 13 bases spanning the gap. The DNA of the CDR3 is TGTGCCCCGCCGAGGAAATGCACAGATACGCAGTATTTT. Translating it yields CAPPRKCTDTQYF.

The chain joins TRBV6-5 to TRBJ1-2; D is undetermined. V lost 6 bases, J lost 4 bases, and 9 bases lay in between. Germline CDR1 is MNHEY and CDR2 is SVGAGI. The CDR3 is made up of 12 amino acids. This CDR3 is CASRDSLYGYTF. The DNA of the CDR3 is TGTGCCAGCAGAGATTCGCTCTATGGCTACACCTTC.

The rearrangement uses TRBV9 and TRBJ2-3; perhaps TRBD2 as D (6 bases). CDR1 is SGDLS, CDR2 YYNGEE, per germline. The germline V and J ends were trimmed by 6 bases and 0 bases, with 14 bases remaining between them. There are 15 residues in the CDR3. The CDR3 nucleotides are TGTGCCAGCACCCCGGGGGTCCCAAGCACAGATACGCAGTATTTT. Protein: CASTPGVPSTDTQYF.

This chain links TRBV11-2 with TRBJ2-5, with 7 bases that match TRBD2. V shed 5 bases, J shed 2 bases, and the junction held 5 bases outside the gene matches. Looked up from germline, CDR1 is SGHAT and CDR2 is FQNNGV. The CDR3 totals 14 residues. The CDR3: CASSPLAVQETQYF. Here the CDR3 DNA reads TGTGCCAGCAGCCCCCTAGCGGTACAAGAGACCCAGTACTTC.

This clone was counted between two and nine times. This rearrangement joins TRBV27 to TRBJ2-7, with TRBD2 matching over 7 bases. Unmatched junction bases numbered 11, after V lost 3 bases and J lost 3 bases. The CDR3 is 16 residues long. Germline-derived CDR1 and CDR2 are MNHEY and SMNVEV (reference sequence). In nucleotides, the CDR3 is TGTGCCAGCAGTTTGGGGCTGGGTAGCGGGCTCTACGAGCAGTACTTC. Amino acid sequence: CASSLGLGSGLYEQYF.

This sequence joins TRBV5-1 and TRBJ2-6; a weak D match, TRBD2 (5 bases). The V gene lost 2 bases and the J gene lost 4 bases, with 10 bases spanning the gap. The CDR3 loop spans 15 amino acids. Germline CDR1 is SGHRS and CDR2 is YFSETQ. In nucleotides, the CDR3 is TGCGCCAGCAGCTTCCGGGGAACCGGGGCCAACGTCCTGACTTTC. Translating it yields CASSFRGTGANVLTF.

The genes are TRBV18 and TRBJ2-1; TRBD2 matches 14 bases. The ends lost 3 bases at V and 0 bases at J; junction bases unmatched: 10. This CDR3 is 20 amino acids long. The germline CDR1 and CDR2 sequences are KGHSH and LQKENI. The chain's CDR3 is CASSPSGTSGRGSSYNEQFF. CDR3 nucleotide sequence: TGTGCCAGCTCACCCTCCGGGACTAGCGGGAGAGGGAGCTCCTACAATGAGCAGTTCTTC.

The rearrangement joins TRBV27 to TRBJ2-3; 9 nucleotides line up with TRBD1. Germline V gene sequence: CDR1 MNHEY, CDR2 SMNVEV (reference sequence). With V trimmed by 6 bases and J by 3 bases, 10 bases remained unmatched. The CDR3 spans 16 residues. As DNA, the CDR3 is TGTGCCAGCAGATTGAGGGGACAGGGATGGACAGATACGCAGTATTTT. It specifies CASRLRGQGWTDTQYF.

V gene TRBV5-1 combines with J gene TRBJ1-2, with TRBD1 matching over 9 bases. Trimming took 4 bases from V and 4 from J; bases not matched to a gene: 8. The CDR3 is made up of 15 amino acids. Germline V gene lookup returns CDR1 SGHRS and CDR2 YFSETQ. Here the CDR3 DNA reads TGCGCCAGCAGCCCGCGGACAGGGGCACTCTATGGCTACACCTTC. Amino acid sequence: CASSPRTGALYGYTF. Combining the CDR3 with reference TRBV5-1 and TRBJ1-2 gives the whole variable domain KAGVTQTPRYLIKTRGQQVTLSCSPISGHRSVSWYQQTPGQGLQFLFEYFSETQRNKGNFPGRFSGRQFSNSRSEMNVSTLELGDSALYLCASSPRTGALYGYTFGSGTRLTVV.